This T cell receptor (beta chain) was recorded in a study of blood T cells in healthy people across ages. Study-wide results and limits: Considered underestimates were the diversity estimates obtained from one million T cells.

Next came a second PCR, run for about 7 to 12 cycles, which used a sample-barcoded 5' primer along with a J-beta primer mix. Each cDNA molecule, via a template-switch adaptor with 12 random nucleotides, was tagged. MiXCR, applied by TCRdb to the 5' RACE reads, yields one record per CDR3 protein. The table records some 920,000 distinct CDR3 sequences, 51% of them present only once. Comment on this clonotype: Its target is unknown. No DNA is shown, since the ends of the CDR3 on it are uncertain; the CDR3 is the one TCRdb lists.

Termini included, the CDR3 measures 13 amino acids. Per the germline V gene, CDR1 is DFQATT and CDR2 is SNEGSKA (reference sequence). Donors gave 8 to 10 milliliters of peripheral blood apiece. The TCR comes from a woman aged 55-70 years in good health. What was sequenced was blood. The chain carries TRBV20-1 and TRBJ2-1; TRBD1 is taken as the D call from the table, unchecked against the DNA. CDR3 sequence reads: CSARVGTGIVMFF.